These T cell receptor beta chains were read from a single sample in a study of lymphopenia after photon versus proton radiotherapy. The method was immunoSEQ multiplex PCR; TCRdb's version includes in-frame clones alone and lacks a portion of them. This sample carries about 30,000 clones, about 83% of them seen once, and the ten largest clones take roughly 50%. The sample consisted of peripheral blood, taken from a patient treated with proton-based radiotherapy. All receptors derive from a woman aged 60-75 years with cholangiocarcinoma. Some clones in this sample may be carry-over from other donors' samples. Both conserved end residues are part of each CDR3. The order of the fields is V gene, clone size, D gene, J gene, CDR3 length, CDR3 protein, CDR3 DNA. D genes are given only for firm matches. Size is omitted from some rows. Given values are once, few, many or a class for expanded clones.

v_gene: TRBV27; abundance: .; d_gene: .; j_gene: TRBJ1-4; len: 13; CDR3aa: CASSQRFDEKLFF; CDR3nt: TGTGCCAGCAGCCAAAGGTTCGATGAAAAACTGTTTTTT
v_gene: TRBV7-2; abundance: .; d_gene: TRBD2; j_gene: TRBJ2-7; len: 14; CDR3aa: CASSLAAQDYEQYF; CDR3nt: TGTGCCAGCAGCCTAGCGGCACAGGACTACGAGCAGTACTTC
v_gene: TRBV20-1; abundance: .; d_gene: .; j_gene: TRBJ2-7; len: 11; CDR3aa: CSASGLDEQYF; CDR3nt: TGCAGTGCTAGTGGTTTGGACGAGCAGTACTTC
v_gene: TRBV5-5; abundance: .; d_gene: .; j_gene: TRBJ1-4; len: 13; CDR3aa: CASTFSRGEKLFF; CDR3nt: TGTGCCAGCACCTTCTCTAGGGGGGAAAAACTGTTTTTT
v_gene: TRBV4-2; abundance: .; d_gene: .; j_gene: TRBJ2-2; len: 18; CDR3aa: CASSQPQFEAVFTGELFF; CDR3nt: TGTGCCAGCAGCCAACCCCAGTTCGAGGCCGTCTTCACCGGGGAGCTGTTTTTT
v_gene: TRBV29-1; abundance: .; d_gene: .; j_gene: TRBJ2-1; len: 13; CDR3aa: CSVEVRRFGEQFF; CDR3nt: TGCAGCGTTGAAGTGCGGCGGTTCGGGGAGCAGTTCTTC
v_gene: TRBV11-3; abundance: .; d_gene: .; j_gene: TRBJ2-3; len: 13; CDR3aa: CASSLAATDTQYF; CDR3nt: TGTGCCAGCAGCTTAGCGGCCACAGATACGCAGTATTTT
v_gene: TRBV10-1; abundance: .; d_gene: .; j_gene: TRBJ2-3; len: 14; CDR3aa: CASSDHQHTDTQYF; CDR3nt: TGCGCCAGCAGTGATCACCAGCACACAGATACGCAGTATTTT
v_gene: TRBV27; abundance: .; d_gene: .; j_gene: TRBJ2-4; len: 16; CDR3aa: CASSFEAGWAKNIQYF; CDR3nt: TGTGCCAGCAGTTTTGAGGCGGGGTGGGCCAAAAACATTCAGTACTTC
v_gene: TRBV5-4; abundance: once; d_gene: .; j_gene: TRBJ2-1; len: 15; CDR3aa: CASRSSFSSYNEQFF; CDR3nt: TGTGCCAGCAGATCCTCATTTAGCTCCTACAATGAGCAGTTCTTC
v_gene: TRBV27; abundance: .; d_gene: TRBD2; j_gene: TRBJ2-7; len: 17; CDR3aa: CASSLSWASGFAYEQYF; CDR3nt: TGTGCCAGCAGTTTATCGTGGGCTAGCGGGTTTGCCTACGAGCAGTACTTC
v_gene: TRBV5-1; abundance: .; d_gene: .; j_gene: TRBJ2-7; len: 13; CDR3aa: CASSVGAKYEQYF; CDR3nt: TGCGCCAGCAGCGTGGGGGCCAAATACGAGCAGTACTTC
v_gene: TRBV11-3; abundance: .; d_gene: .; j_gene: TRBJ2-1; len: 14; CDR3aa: CASSQRLRNNEQFF; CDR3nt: TGTGCCAGCAGCCAAAGACTACGGAACAATGAGCAGTTCTTC
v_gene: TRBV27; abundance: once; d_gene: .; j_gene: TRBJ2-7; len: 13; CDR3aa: CASSRGGEYEQYF; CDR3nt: TGTGCCAGCAGTCGGGGTGGAGAGTACGAGCAGTACTTC
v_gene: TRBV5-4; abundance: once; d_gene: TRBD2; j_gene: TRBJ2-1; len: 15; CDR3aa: CASRPGLAGDNEQFF; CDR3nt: TGTGCCAGCAGACCGGGACTAGCGGGAGACAATGAGCAGTTCTTC
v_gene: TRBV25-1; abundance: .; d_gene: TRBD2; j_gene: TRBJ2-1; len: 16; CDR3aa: CASSLLTSGRYNEQFF; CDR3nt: TGTGCCAGCAGCCTCTTAACTAGCGGGCGTTACAATGAGCAGTTCTTC
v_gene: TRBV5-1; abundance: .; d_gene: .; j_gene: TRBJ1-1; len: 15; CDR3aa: CASSRGQNLNTEAFF; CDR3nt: TGCGCCAGCAGCAGAGGACAGAATTTGAACACTGAAGCTTTCTTT
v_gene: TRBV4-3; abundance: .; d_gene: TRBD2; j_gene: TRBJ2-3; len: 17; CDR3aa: CASSQGGAGLVTDTQYF; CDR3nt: TGCGCCAGCAGCCAAGGCGGAGCGGGACTAGTCACAGATACGCAGTATTTT
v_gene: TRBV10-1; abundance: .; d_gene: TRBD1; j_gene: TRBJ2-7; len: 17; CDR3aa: CASIPRDREGRSYEQYF; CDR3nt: TGCGCCAGCATCCCCCGGGACAGGGAGGGGAGGTCCTACGAGCAGTACTTC
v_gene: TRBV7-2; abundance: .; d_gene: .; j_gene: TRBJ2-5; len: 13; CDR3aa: CASSSGNVETQYF; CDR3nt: TGTGCCAGCAGCTCAGGGAATGTGGAGACCCAGTACTTC
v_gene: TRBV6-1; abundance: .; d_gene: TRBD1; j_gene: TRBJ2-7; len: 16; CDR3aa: CASSEEVRGRRYEQYF; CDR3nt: TGTGCCAGCAGTGAAGAAGTCAGGGGGCGAAGATACGAGCAGTACTTC
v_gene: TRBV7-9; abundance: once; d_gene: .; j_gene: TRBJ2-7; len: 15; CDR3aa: CASSGGGAGAYEQYF; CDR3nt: TGTGCCAGCAGTGGGGGTGGGGCCGGAGCCTACGAGCAGTACTTC
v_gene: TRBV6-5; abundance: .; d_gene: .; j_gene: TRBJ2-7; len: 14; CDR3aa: CASSREGGTYEQYF; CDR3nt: TGTGCCAGCAGCCGGGAAGGGGGAACCTACGAGCAGTACTTC
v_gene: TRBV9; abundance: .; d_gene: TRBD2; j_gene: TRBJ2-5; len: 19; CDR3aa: CASSVGGLAGGPYGETQYF; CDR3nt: TGTGCCAGCAGCGTAGGGGGACTAGCGGGAGGGCCGTATGGTGAGACCCAGTACTTC
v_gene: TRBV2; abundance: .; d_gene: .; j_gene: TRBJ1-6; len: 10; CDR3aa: CASGDYGTGF; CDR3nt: TGTGCCAGCGGAGATTACGGGACCGGCTTT
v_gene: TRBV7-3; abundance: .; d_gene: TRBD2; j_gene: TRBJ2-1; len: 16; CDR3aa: CASSKGLAGIYNEQFF; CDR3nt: TGTGCCAGCAGCAAAGGACTAGCGGGGATCTACAATGAGCAGTTCTTC
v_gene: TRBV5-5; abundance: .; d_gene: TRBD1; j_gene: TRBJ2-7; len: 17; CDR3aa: CASSFRTGGFGLSEQYF; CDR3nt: TGTGCCAGCAGCTTTCGGACAGGGGGCTTCGGGCTAAGCGAGCAGTACTTC
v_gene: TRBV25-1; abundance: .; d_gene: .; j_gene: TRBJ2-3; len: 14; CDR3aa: CASSAFLVADTQYF; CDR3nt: TGTGCCAGCAGTGCCTTCCTCGTAGCAGATACGCAGTATTTT
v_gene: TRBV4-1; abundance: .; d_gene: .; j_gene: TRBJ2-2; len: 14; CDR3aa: CASSRQGPTGELFF; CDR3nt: TGCGCCAGCAGCCGCCAGGGGCCCACCGGGGAGCTGTTTTTT
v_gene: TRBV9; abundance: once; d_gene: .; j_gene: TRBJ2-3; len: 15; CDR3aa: CASSVDGGVVDTQYF; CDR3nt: TGTGCCAGCAGCGTAGACGGCGGGGTGGTGGATACGCAGTATTTT
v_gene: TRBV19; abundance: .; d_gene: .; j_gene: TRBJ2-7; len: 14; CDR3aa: CASSIAGRGYEQYF; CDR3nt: TGTGCCAGTAGTATAGCCGGGAGAGGCTACGAGCAGTACTTC